This T cell receptor (beta chain) was sequenced in a study of blood T cell repertoires in COVID-19. Trimming stripped 1 base from V and 0 bases from J, with 7 bases between. CDR3 length: 15 residues. CDR1 and CDR2 (germline): SGHDT, YYEEEE. As originally analysed: Scientists estimated how many nucleated cells there were by amplifying reference gene primers. The data were produced by immunoSEQ multiplex PCR, yet TCRdb's version contains in-frame clones alone and is incomplete. That table furnishes V, J and clone size, whereas the DNA furnished D and trimming. Seen here are 85,000 to 120,000 clones, 80% to 95% observed once, and the top ten hold roughly 1.9%. This clone was seen a single time.

The sample was peripheral blood. The genes are TRBV5-6 and TRBJ2-2; no reliable D call. The sequence was collected from a woman aged 50 to 60 with COVID-19, enrolled during active disease. Here the CDR3 reads CASSLLTPNTGELFF. As DNA, the CDR3 is TGTGCCAGCAGCTTGCTCACACCGAACACCGGGGAGCTGTTTTTT.